This T cell receptor (beta chain) comes out of a study of shared T cell receptors in the human thymus (TCRdb year 2021). Some background on the complete study: The study examined how the human thymus generates shared, self-reactive T-cell receptor alpha chains.

As for this clone: The specificity of this receptor is unknown. Qualities for individual bases were not recorded, and no much larger clone is one base off.

Cut back by 6 bases and 4 bases, the V and J ends lie 27 bases apart. In the germline V gene (reference sequence), CDR1 corresponds to MNHEY and CDR2 to SMNVEV. The CDR3 measures 18 amino acids from cysteine to phenylalanine. The only DNA kept is the CDR3, 54 bases in frame from the first base. Library creation used the immunoSEQ multiplex PCR assay. TCRdb provides this immuneACCESS table in a form limited to in-frame rearrangements. Some clones are lacking; in checked studies, under half of them reflect an unresolved V gene, and why the rest are absent is not known. Across this sample there are about 610,000 clones, with 85% to 90% seen only once. The top ten clones comprise about 0.01% of the sample. The sample also formed part of further work on human thymus T cells. As the second study states: In Finland, the donors were immunologically healthy infants who were having open corrective cardiac surgery for congenital heart defects. Thymus tissue was collected as surgical resects that were removed during corrective cardiac surgery. Usage of V and J gene segments appeared to be biased in both the thymic and the peripheral blood repertoires. The related research reported highly overlapping thymic TCR repertoires among unrelated individuals. The study characterized TCR alpha and beta repertoires from about 8 infant thymus samples and four related peripheral blood samples. The cohort included six male and a couple of female infants, with donor ages spanning 7 to 244 days. Thymocytes were mechanically released from the tissue and were stored as pellets of 10-30 million cells at -70 degrees C. Genomic DNA was extracted from frozen cell pellets with a QIAsymphony instrument. The immunoSEQ multiplex PCR assay was used to amplify the TCRB and TCRAD loci from a standardized quantity of quality-controlled genomic DNA. Amplicons spanned the V(D)J region at a length sufficient to cover the CDR3 and identify V and J genes. Through the commercial immunoSEQ service, the amplicons were sequenced on an Illumina platform. Corrections for primer bias and sequencing errors followed previously described methods, while TCRAD and TCRB definitions were based on the IMGT database. Repertoires were analysed with immunoSEQ Analyzer 3.0 and VDJTools, covering basic statistics, V/J segment usage, diversity estimates, rarefaction and pairwise overlap. Chao1, ChaoE, Efron-Thisted, Shannon and inverse Simpson indices were used to estimate diversity, which was also estimated on datasets down-sampled to the smallest sample. Repertoire overlap was determined by strict matching of CDR3 nucleotide sequence, V gene and J gene, and Jaccard-based multidimensional scaling clustering was applied. On average, thymus samples gave 650,000 to 850,000 unique TCRB clonotypes, whereas blood samples gave around 84,000.

Sequenced sample: thymocytes. The TCR sequence derives from a boy under three years old with a congenital heart defect. Donor details come from another sample of the same person, matched by shared clones. In this chain, TRBV27 is recombined with TRBJ1-1; a tentative D match to TRBD1 spans 6 bases. The CDR3 is CASSSSPWLLGAGTEAFF. The DNA sequence follows: TGTGCCAGCAGCTCTTCTCCGTGGTTGCTGGGGGCAGGCACTGAAGCTTTCTTT.